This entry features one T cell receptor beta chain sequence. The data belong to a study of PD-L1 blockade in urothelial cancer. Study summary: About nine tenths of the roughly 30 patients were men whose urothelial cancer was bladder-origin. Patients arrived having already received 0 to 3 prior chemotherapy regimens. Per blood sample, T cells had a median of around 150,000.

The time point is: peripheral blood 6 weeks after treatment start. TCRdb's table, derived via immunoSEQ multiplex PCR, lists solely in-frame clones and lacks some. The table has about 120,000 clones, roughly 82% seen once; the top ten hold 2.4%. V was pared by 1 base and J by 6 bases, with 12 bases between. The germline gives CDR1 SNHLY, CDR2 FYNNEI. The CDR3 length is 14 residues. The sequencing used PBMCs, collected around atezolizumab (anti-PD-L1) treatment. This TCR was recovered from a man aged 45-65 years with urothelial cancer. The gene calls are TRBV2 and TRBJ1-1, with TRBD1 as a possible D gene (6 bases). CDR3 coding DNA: TGTGCCAGCAGTGAAGAAGGGGGTAGGGCTGAAGCTTTCTTT. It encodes CASSEEGGRAEAFF.